A single sample gave rise to the 19 T cell receptor beta chains below, sequenced in a study of shared clonotypes between healthy human individuals. Produced via immunoSEQ multiplex PCR; TCRdb's table is partial and in-frame only. The sample holds hundreds of thousands of clones, roughly 80% seen once. The sequenced sample consisted of PBMCs. Receptors were obtained from a woman aged 40 to 55 in good health. Some clones in this sample may be carry-over from other donors' samples.

The genes are TRBV10-3 and TRBJ1-1; the D is unclear. CDR3 length: 14 amino acids. Germline CDR1 reads ENHRY; CDR2 reads SYGVKD. V was trimmed by 6 bases and J by 1 base, leaving 12 bases between them. This CDR3 is CAIRTEIPNTEAFF. The CDR3 nucleotides read TGTGCCATCAGGACGGAGATCCCGAACACTGAAGCTTTCTTT.

This clone was picked up one time. This chain links TRBV5-1 with TRBJ2-1; 15 positions match TRBD2. Germline CDR1 SGHRS, CDR2 YFSETQ. The ends lost 4 bases at V and 8 bases at J; junction bases unmatched: 10. The CDR3 spans 17 residues. The CDR3 DNA reads as TGCGCCAGCAGCATAGGACTAGCGGGAGGGCCTAGTCATGAGCAGTTCTTC. Encoded protein: CASSIGLAGGPSHEQFF. Full variable domain (remainder filled in from reference TRBV5-1 and TRBJ2-1): KAGVTQTPRYLIKTRGQQVTLSCSPISGHRSVSWYQQTPGQGLQFLFEYFSETQRNKGNFPGRFSGRQFSNSRSEMNVSTLELGDSALYLCASSIGLAGGPSHEQFFGPGTRLTVL.

The gene calls are TRBV6-1 and TRBJ2-7; 8 nucleotides match TRBD1. CDR1 and CDR2 (germline): MNHNS, SASEGT. The CDR3 has 22 amino acids. V lost 2 bases to trimming and J lost 0 bases; unmatched junction nucleotides: 24. The DNA for the CDR3 is TGTGCCAGCAGTGAAAGTGGCAGGGGGCTCCGGGACCACACTTCAAACTCCTACGAGCAGTACTTC. Translated: CASSESGRGLRDHTSNSYEQYF.

The CDR3 protein is CASSLIGGRVEKLFF. The CDR3 nucleotides read TGTGCCAGCAGCTTAATCGGGGGGCGGGTTGAAAAACTGTTTTTT. J is TRBJ1-4 and V is TRBV11-2; possible D gene TRBD1, 6 bases. The germline V gene has CDR1 SGHAT and CDR2 FQNNGV. This CDR3 contains 15 residues. V was clipped by 2 bases and J by 7 bases, with 14 bases between them.

The chain combines TRBV14 with TRBJ2-7, with D uncertain. The CDR3 consists of 11 residues. Per the germline V gene, CDR1 is SGHDN and CDR2 is FVKESK. Trimming took off 0 bases at V and 13 bases at J, with 10 bases between the two ends. The CDR3 loop is CASSQEASPYF. CDR3 bases: TGTGCCAGCAGCCAAGAAGCTTCCCCCTACTTC. The variable domain in full, with the rest retrieved from reference TRBV14 and TRBJ2-7, is EAGVTQFPSHSVIEKGQTVTLRCDPISGHDNLYWYRRVMGKEIKFLLHFVKESKQDESGMPNNRFLAERTGGTYSTLKVQPAELEDSGVYFCASSQEASPYFGPGTRLTVT.

Points on this clone: Other DNA sequences within the sample encode an identical CDR3. The chain uses TRBV5-1 and TRBJ1-4; 7 nucleotides align to TRBD1. Germline CDR1 SGHRS, CDR2 YFSETQ. The CDR3 runs to 14 residues. V shed 0 bases and J 6 bases; nucleotides not matched to a gene: 2. The CDR3 sequence: CASSLGQGDEKLFF. CDR3 nucleotides: TGCGCCAGCAGCTTGGGCCAGGGGGATGAAAAACTGTTTTTT.

This clone has a handful of counts. The J gene is TRBJ1-2, the V gene TRBV6-6, with a possible D match to TRBD1 (6 bases). This CDR3 spans 13 amino acids. Germline-derived CDR1 and CDR2 are MNHNY and SVGAGI (reference sequence). V was pared by 6 bases and J by 4 bases, with 12 bases between. CDR3 loop: CASSRTGTYGYTF. Written as DNA, the CDR3 is TGTGCCAGCAGCCGTACAGGGACCTATGGCTACACCTTC.

The gene calls are TRBV5-1 and TRBJ2-7; maybe TRBD1 (6 bases). The germline V and J ends were trimmed by 6 bases and 2 bases, with 15 bases remaining between them. This CDR3 spans 14 amino acids. The germline gives CDR1 SGHRS, CDR2 YFSETQ. The CDR3: CASTQQGKPYEQYF. In DNA form, the CDR3 reads TGCGCCAGCACACAACAGGGAAAGCCCTACGAGCAGTACTTC.

V usage is TRBV7-8 and J usage is TRBJ2-7; TRBD1 matches 8 bases. Trimming took 3 bases from V and 4 from J; bases not matched to a gene: 5. CDR3 length: 14 residues. CDR1 and CDR2 (germline): SGHVS, FQNEAQ. Written as DNA, the CDR3 is TGTGCCAGCAGCTTCGGACAGGGAAGGTACGAGCAGTACTTC. Its protein is CASSFGQGRYEQYF.

The chain links TRBV18 to TRBJ1-4, with D uncertain. Per germline, CDR1 KGHSH and CDR2 LQKENI. Trimming removed 2 bases at V and 8 bases at J, with 15 bases between. There are 15 residues in the CDR3. DNA for the CDR3: TGTGCCAGCTCACCAAGGGAGGGAGTAGGCGAAAAACTGTTTTTT. This sequence encodes CASSPREGVGEKLFF.

This chain links TRBV18 with TRBJ2-3; TRBD1 matches 7 bases. CDR1 is KGHSH and CDR2 is LQKENI in the germline V gene. V lost 4 bases to trimming and J lost 1 base; unmatched junction nucleotides: 5. The length of the CDR3 is 15 residues. CDR3 sequence: CASSLRTGRTDTQYF. The CDR3 DNA reads as TGTGCCAGCTCACTCAGGACAGGACGCACAGATACGCAGTATTTT.

The chain employs TRBV7-9 and TRBJ1-1; possible D gene TRBD1, 6 bases. Deletions cut 5 bases from V and 6 bases from J, with 16 bases between. The germline V gene encodes CDR1 SEHNR and CDR2 FQNEAQ (reference sequence). The CDR3 is 14 residues long. CDR3 in DNA: TGTGCCAGCAGCCTACTAGGGGGATTTGCTGAAGCTTTCTTT. Residues: CASSLLGGFAEAFF. Using reference TRBV7-9 and TRBJ1-1 for the parts outside the CDR3, the full variable domain is DTGVSQNPRHKITKRGQNVTFRCDPISEHNRLYWYRQTLGQGPEFLTYFQNEAQLEKSRLLSDRFSAERPKGSFSTLEIQRTEQGDSAMYLCASSLLGGFAEAFFGQGTRLTVV.

This rearrangement joins TRBV30 to TRBJ1-6; D is perhaps TRBD1 (5 bases). V dropped 0 bases and J dropped 9 bases, with 12 bases sitting between them. The CDR3 is 14 amino acids. CDR1 GTSNPN and CDR2 SVGIG come from the germline V gene (reference sequence). The CDR3 region is CAWSVIQGGSPLHF. The CDR3 DNA reads TGTGCCTGGAGTGTGATCCAGGGTGGTTCACCCCTCCACTTT.

The chain carries TRBV28 and TRBJ1-5, with 9 nucleotides matching TRBD1. The trim removed 6 bases at V and 5 bases at J, leaving 11 bases unmatched. The CDR3 is made up of 16 amino acids. Germline CDR1 reads MDHEN; CDR2 reads SYDVKM. Here the CDR3 DNA reads TGTGCCAGCAGCCCAATAGGGACAGGGAATTATCAGCCCCAGCATTTT. Translating it yields CASSPIGTGNYQPQHF.

The CDR3 protein is CASARTGDTEAFF. The DNA for the CDR3 is TGTGCCAGCGCCAGGACAGGGGACACTGAAGCTTTCTTT. The chain couples TRBV6-4 to TRBJ1-1; 9 bases match TRBD1. The CDR3 covers 13 residues. Germline CDR1 and CDR2: MRHNA and SNTAGT. Trimming at V came to 8 bases and at J to 3 bases, leaving 4 bases not matched to a gene.

This chain connects TRBV2 to TRBJ1-3, with unresolved D. Germline V gene lookup returns CDR1 SNHLY and CDR2 FYNNEI. The length of the CDR3 is 14 residues. The V and J ends lost 5 bases and 0 bases respectively, with 8 bases between them. CDR3 loop: CASSKPSSGNTIYF. DNA of the CDR3: TGTGCCAGCAGTAAACCGAGCTCTGGAAACACCATATATTTT.

V is TRBV9 and J is TRBJ2-3; no firm D call. Germline values: CDR1 SGDLS, CDR2 YYNGEE. The CDR3 totals 15 residues. Trimming removed 0 bases at V and 4 bases at J, with 12 bases between. The CDR3 nucleotides are TGTGCCAGCAGCGTAGGGCCCGGGTTCCCAGATACGCAGTATTTT. Protein product: CASSVGPGFPDTQYF. Full variable domain (outside the CDR3, taken from reference TRBV9 and TRBJ2-3): DSGVTQTPKHLITATGQRVTLRCSPRSGDLSVYWYQQSLDQGLQFLIQYYNGEERAKGNILERFSAQQFPDLHSELNLSSLELGDSALYFCASSVGPGFPDTQYFGPGTRLTVL.

The rearrangement links TRBV19 to TRBJ2-5; D gene unclear. Trimming removed 6 bases from V and 2 bases from J, with 4 bases in between. The CDR3 is made up of 11 amino acids. Germline V gene data show CDR1 as LNHDA and CDR2 as SQIVND (reference sequence). The CDR3 region has the DNA TGTGCCAGTAGGTCACAAGAGACCCAGTACTTC. This codes for CASRSQETQYF.

The rearrangement links TRBV2 to TRBJ2-4, with D perhaps TRBD1 or TRBD2 (5 bases each). V dropped 11 bases and J dropped 5 bases, with 10 bases sitting between them. Germline-derived CDR1 and CDR2 are SNHLY and FYNNEI. CDR3 length equals 11 residues. CDR3 nucleotides: TGTGCCGGGGGTGTCCAAAACATTCAGTACTTC. Translation: CAGGVQNIQYF.